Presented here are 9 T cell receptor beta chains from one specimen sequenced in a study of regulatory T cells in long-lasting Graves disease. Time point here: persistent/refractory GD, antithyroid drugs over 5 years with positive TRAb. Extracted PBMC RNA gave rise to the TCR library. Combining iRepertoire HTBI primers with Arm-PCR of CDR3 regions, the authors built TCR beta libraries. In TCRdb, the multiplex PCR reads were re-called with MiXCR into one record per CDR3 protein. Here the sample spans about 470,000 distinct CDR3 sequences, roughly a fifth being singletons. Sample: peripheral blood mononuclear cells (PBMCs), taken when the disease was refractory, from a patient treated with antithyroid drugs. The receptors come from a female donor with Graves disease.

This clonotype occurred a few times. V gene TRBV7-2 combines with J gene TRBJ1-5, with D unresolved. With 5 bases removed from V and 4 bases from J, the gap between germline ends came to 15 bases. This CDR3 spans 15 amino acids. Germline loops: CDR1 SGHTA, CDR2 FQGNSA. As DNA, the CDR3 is TGTGCCAGCAGCCCCCTGGACCTCACGAATCAGCCCCAGCATTTT. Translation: CASSPLDLTNQPQHF.

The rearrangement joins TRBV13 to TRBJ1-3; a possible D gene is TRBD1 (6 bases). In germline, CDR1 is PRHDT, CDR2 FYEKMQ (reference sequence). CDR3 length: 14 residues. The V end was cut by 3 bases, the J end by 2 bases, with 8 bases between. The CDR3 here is CASSFTGPGNTIYF. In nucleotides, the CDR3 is TGTGCCAGCAGCTTCACAGGGCCTGGAAACACCATATATTTT.

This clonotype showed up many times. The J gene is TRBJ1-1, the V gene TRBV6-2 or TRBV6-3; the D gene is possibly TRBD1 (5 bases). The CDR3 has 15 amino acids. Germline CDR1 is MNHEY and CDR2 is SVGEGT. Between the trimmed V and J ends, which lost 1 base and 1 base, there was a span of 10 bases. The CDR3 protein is CASSYYRQKNTEAFF. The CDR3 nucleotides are TGTGCCAGCAGTTACTATCGACAGAAGAACACTGAAGCTTTCTTT.

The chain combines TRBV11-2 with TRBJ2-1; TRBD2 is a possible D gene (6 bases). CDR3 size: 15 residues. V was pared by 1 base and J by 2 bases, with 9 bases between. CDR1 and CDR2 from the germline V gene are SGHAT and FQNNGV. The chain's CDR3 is CASSLALAPYNEQFF. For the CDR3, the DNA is TGTGCCAGCAGCTTAGCGCTAGCGCCCTACAATGAGCAGTTCTTC.

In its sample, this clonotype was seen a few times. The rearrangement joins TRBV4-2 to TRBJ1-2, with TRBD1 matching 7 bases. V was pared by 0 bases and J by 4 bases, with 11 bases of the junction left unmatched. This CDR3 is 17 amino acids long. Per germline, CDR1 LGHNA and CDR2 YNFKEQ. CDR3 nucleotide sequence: TGTGCCAGCAGCCAAGAAACGGGGACAGCTGAAGCCTATGGCTACACCTTC. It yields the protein CASSQETGTAEAYGYTF.

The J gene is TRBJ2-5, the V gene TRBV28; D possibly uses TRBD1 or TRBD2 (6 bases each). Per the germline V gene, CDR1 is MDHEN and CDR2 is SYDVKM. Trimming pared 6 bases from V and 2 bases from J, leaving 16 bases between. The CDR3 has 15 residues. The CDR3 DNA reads TGTGCCAGCAGCCCCCGGGGGCAGCCACAAGAGACCCAGTACTTC. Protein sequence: CASSPRGQPQETQYF. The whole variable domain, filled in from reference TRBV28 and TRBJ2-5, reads DVKVTQSSRYLVKRTGEKVFLECVQDMDHENMFWYRQDPGLGLRLIYFSYDVKMKEKGDIPEGYSVSREKKERFSLILESASTNQTSMYLCASSPRGQPQETQYFGPGTRLLVL.

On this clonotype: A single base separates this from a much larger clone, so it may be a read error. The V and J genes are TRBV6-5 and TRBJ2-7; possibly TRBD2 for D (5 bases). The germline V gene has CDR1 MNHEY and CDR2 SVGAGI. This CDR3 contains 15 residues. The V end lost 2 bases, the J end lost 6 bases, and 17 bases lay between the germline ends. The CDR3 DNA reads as TGTGCCAGCAGTTACGAGACTACCCCAGGCCGCGAGCAGTACTTC. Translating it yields CASSYETTPGREQYF.

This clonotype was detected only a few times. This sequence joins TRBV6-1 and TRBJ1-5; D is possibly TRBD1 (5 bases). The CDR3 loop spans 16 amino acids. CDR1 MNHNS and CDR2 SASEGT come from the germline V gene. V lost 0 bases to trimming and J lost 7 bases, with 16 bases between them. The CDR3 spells CASSEAGTPGRQPQHF. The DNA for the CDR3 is TGTGCCAGCAGTGAAGCGGGGACCCCCGGGCGGCAGCCCCAGCATTTT.

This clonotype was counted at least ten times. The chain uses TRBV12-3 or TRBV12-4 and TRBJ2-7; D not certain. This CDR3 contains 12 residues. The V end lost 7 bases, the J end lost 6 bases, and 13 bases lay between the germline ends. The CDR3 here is CASNPSWGEQYF. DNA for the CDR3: TGTGCCAGCAACCCCTCGTGGGGCGAGCAGTACTTC.